This record covers a single TCR beta chain. Its specificity is unknown. The data belong to a study of graft-versus-host responses after intestinal transplantation. About the research overall: The transplants performed in recipients were multivisceral, liver-intestinal, or isolated intestinal. Study-wide points: Among recipient marrow samples, GvH clones were found; some appeared first in ileum or blood.

Between the trimmed V and J ends, which lost 2 bases and 5 bases, there was a span of 9 bases. The CDR3 sequence is 13 residues long. Per the germline V gene, CDR1 is MNHNS and CDR2 is SASEGT. The method was immunoSEQ multiplex PCR; TCRdb's version includes in-frame clones alone and lacks a portion of them. The sample consists of about 70,000 clones, 90% of them appearing once. The sequencing here drew on unstimulated CD8+ T cells sorted from spleen or lymph node cells, taken before intestinal transplant. The chain couples TRBV6-1 to TRBJ1-1; tentative D call: TRBD1 (5 bases). The origin of this receptor is a human donor who received an intestinal transplant. CDR3 protein: CASSEMGGTEAFF. The CDR3 DNA sequence: TGTGCCAGCAGTGAAATGGGGGGGACTGAAGCTTTCTTT.